These 3 T cell receptor beta chains were sequenced from one sample in a study of beta chain features in type 1 diabetes. Every bit of the isolated RNA underwent reverse transcription, so sequencing read expressed TCRB transcripts. Sequenced by immunoSEQ multiplex PCR; TCRdb stores in-frame clones only, minus some. The sample consists of roughly 290,000 clones, 15% of them appearing once. Antigen specificity for these receptors is unknown. Whole-study findings and limits: Shortening of TCRB CDR3s, moderate but significant, appeared in all four CD4+ subsets of Type 1 diabetes patients.

Sequenced input: naive CD4+ T cells from blood. The receptor source for this set is a man aged 18 to 30 with type 1 diabetes.

This chain links TRBV5-1 with TRBJ1-2; D is uncertain. V was trimmed by 3 bases and J by 4 bases, leaving 13 bases between them. The CDR3 runs to 14 residues. CDR1 is SGHRS and CDR2 is YFSETQ in the germline V gene. Written as DNA, the CDR3 is TGCGCCAGCAGCTCTGGGGAGGGATTCTATGGCTACACCTTC. Translating gives CASSSGEGFYGYTF.

The rearrangement uses TRBV7-9 and TRBJ2-1; weak D call: TRBD1 (6 bases). V lost 1 base to trimming and J lost 5 bases, with 9 bases between them. Germline CDR1 reads SEHNR; CDR2 reads FQNEAQ (reference sequence). The CDR3 is 14 amino acids. CDR3: CASSLGTAHNEQFF. Here the CDR3 DNA reads TGTGCCAGCAGCTTAGGGACAGCGCACAATGAGCAGTTCTTC.

J is TRBJ2-7 and V is TRBV4-2; 9 nucleotides match TRBD2. The germline CDR1 and CDR2 sequences are LGHNA and YNFKEQ. CDR3 length equals 15 residues. V trimming: 1 base; J trimming: 4 bases; junction bases outside the gene matches: 5. CDR3 sequence: CASSQATSGPYEQYF. The CDR3 nucleotides read TGTGCCAGCAGCCAAGCCACTAGCGGGCCGTACGAGCAGTACTTC.